The clone carrying this TCR beta chain was seen only a few times. This specimen comes from a study of response to subunit inactivated influenza vaccine. TCRdb used MiXCR to reprocess the RT-PCR reads, holding one entry per CDR3 protein. The sample carries over 800,000 distinct CDR3 sequences, over 20% recorded once. This CDR3 has 14 amino acids. Between the trimmed V and J ends, which lost 7 bases and 9 bases, there was a span of 16 bases. Germline CDR1 and CDR2: MNHEY and SVGEGT. The source is a man aged 45-65 years who received an inactivated influenza vaccine. Sequences were derived from PBMCs from blood, sampled more than 4 days after vaccination. The chain recombines TRBV6-2 or TRBV6-3 with TRBJ1-6; possibly TRBD1 for D (5 bases). CDR3: CASTGGVPVSPLHF. CDR3 DNA: TGTGCCAGCACCGGGGGGGTACCAGTTTCACCCCTCCACTTT.